The rows below give T cell receptor beta chains drawn from one sample of a study of blood T cell repertoires in COVID-19. Sequencing used immunoSEQ multiplex PCR; TCRdb keeps in-frame clones, though not all of them. The table records around 430,000 clones, approximately 88% of them present only once. Sequenced sample: peripheral blood. The receptor set was obtained from a woman in her forties or fifties with COVID-19, enrolled during active disease. Each CDR3 is given with its conserved first and last residue. The D gene is left open where the match is weak. Some rows have no size entry. The others give once, few or many, or a class for an expanded clone.

TRBV28	-	TRBJ1-2	TRBD1	CASSGTGYGYTF	TGTGCCAGCAGTGGGACAGGCTATGGCTACACCTTC
TRBV18	-	TRBJ1-1	-	CASSPIVWGRGVNTEAFF	TGTGCCAGCTCACCAATCGTTTGGGGGCGAGGGGTAAACACTGAAGCTTTCTTT
TRBV7-8	once	TRBJ1-6	TRBD1	CASSPGQGSNSPLHF	TGTGCCAGCAGCCCAGGACAGGGGAGTAATTCACCCCTCCACTTT
TRBV18	once	TRBJ1-4	-	CAGRRSTNEKLFF	TGTGCCGGCAGGCGATCAACTAATGAAAAACTGTTTTTT
TRBV11-3	-	TRBJ1-1	-	CASSLAVNTEAFF	TGTGCCAGCAGCTTGGCGGTGAACACTGAAGCTTTCTTT
TRBV10-1	-	TRBJ2-3	TRBD2	CASSEAGGYTDTQYF	TGCGCCAGCAGTGAGGCGGGGGGCTACACAGATACGCAGTATTTT
TRBV12-3/TRBV12-4	-	TRBJ2-5	-	CASSLGGQETQYF	TGTGCCAGCAGTTTAGGCGGGCAAGAGACCCAGTACTTC
TRBV4-2	-	TRBJ1-1	-	CASSQPVAGAPAFF	TGTGCCAGCAGCCAACCCGTCGCAGGGGCCCCAGCTTTCTTT
TRBV7-9	-	TRBJ1-2	TRBD1	CASSLPGQGPEGYTF	TGTGCCAGCAGCTTACCGGGACAGGGTCCTGAGGGCTACACCTTC
TRBV27	-	TRBJ2-7	TRBD1	CASAPRGWGSYEQYF	TGTGCCAGCGCCCCCAGGGGGTGGGGCTCCTACGAGCAGTACTTC
TRBV2	-	TRBJ1-6	-	CASEGRGGSPLHF	TGTGCCAGCGAAGGGAGGGGGGGTTCACCCCTCCACTTT
TRBV30	-	TRBJ2-7	-	CACLPQGNYEQYF	TGTGCCTGCCTTCCCCAGGGCAACTACGAGCAGTACTTC
TRBV7-2	-	TRBJ2-1	TRBD2	CASSLAGGGAPNEQFF	TGTGCCAGCAGCTTAGCCGGCGGGGGGGCTCCCAATGAGCAGTTCTTC
TRBV19	-	TRBJ1-1	-	CASSSPGGAADIMNTEAFF	TGTGCCAGTAGTTCCCCGGGGGGGGCCGCGGATATCATGAACACTGAAGCTTTCTTT
TRBV7-2	-	TRBJ1-1	-	CASSTQQSVIRMNTEAFF	TGTGCCAGCAGCACACAGCAATCCGTAATCCGCATGAACACTGAAGCTTTCTTT
TRBV19	-	TRBJ2-7	TRBD1	CATRKTGDYEQYF	TGTGCCACCAGAAAAACAGGGGACTACGAGCAGTACTTC
TRBV30	-	TRBJ1-2	TRBD1	CAWSADRGYGYTF	TGTGCCTGGAGTGCCGACAGGGGCTATGGCTACACCTTC
TRBV19	once	TRBJ2-7	TRBD1	CASSIPGQGSYEQYF	TGTGCCAGTAGTATACCGGGACAGGGGTCCTACGAGCAGTACTTC
TRBV28	-	TRBJ1-2	-	CASSLGIPGDTHGYTF	TGTGCCAGCAGTTTGGGGATTCCCGGGGACACGCACGGCTACACCTTC
TRBV10-3	-	TRBJ1-5	-	CAISAEVFQPQHF	TGTGCCATCAGTGCGGAGGTTTTTCAGCCCCAGCATTTT
TRBV19	-	TRBJ1-6	TRBD1	CASSIGTGGAGSPLHF	TGTGCCAGTAGTATAGGAACAGGGGGCGCGGGATCACCCCTCCACTTT
TRBV6-5	-	TRBJ1-2	TRBD1	CASTPGGYGYTF	TGTGCCAGCACTCCAGGGGGCTATGGCTACACCTTC
TRBV2	-	TRBJ1-6	TRBD1	CASSEGTGVGAPLHF	TGTGCCAGCAGTGAAGGGACAGGGGTAGGTGCACCCCTCCACTTT
TRBV27	-	TRBJ2-1	-	CASSSPGSYNEQFF	TGTGCCAGCAGTTCCCCCGGCTCCTACAATGAGCAGTTCTTC
TRBV7-9	-	TRBJ2-1	-	CASSLRGGSEQFF	TGTGCCAGCAGCTTGCGCGGGGGCAGTGAGCAGTTCTTC
TRBV5-1	once	TRBJ1-1	-	CASRTEWNTEAFF	TGCGCCAGCAGGACAGAATGGAACACTGAAGCTTTCTTT
TRBV6-1	-	TRBJ1-2	TRBD1	CASSTGTGISYGYTF	TGTGCCAGCAGTACCGGGACAGGGATAAGCTATGGCTACACCTTC
TRBV6-1	-	TRBJ2-1	TRBD2	CASSDGAGGYSYNEQFF	TGTGCCAGCAGTGATGGAGCGGGGGGTTACTCCTACAATGAGCAGTTCTTC
TRBV7-2	-	TRBJ2-3	-	CASSLVRGTDTQYF	TGTGCCAGCAGCTTAGTTCGGGGAACAGATACGCAGTATTTT
TRBV7-6	once	TRBJ1-6	-	CASSSINSPLHF	TGTGCCAGCAGCTCCATTAATTCACCCCTCCACTTT
TRBV5-6	-	TRBJ2-7	-	CASSLGGYEQYF	TGTGCCAGCAGCTTAGGAGGGTACGAGCAGTACTTC
TRBV16	once	TRBJ1-3	TRBD1	CASSPQGAGNTIYF	TGTGCCAGCAGCCCCCAGGGGGCTGGAAACACCATATATTTT
TRBV5-1	-	TRBJ1-1	-	CASSLDKLTEAFF	TGCGCCAGCAGCTTGGACAAGTTGACTGAAGCTTTCTTT
TRBV18	-	TRBJ2-3	-	CASSRLSAGSTDTQYF	TGTGCCAGCTCCCGGTTATCGGCGGGGAGCACAGATACGCAGTATTTT
TRBV28	-	TRBJ2-1	-	CASSFSSGSYNEQFF	TGTGCCAGCAGTTTCTCCTCCGGCTCCTACAATGAGCAGTTCTTC
TRBV5-1	few	TRBJ2-1	TRBD2	CASSLTSGGYNEQFF	TGCGCCAGCAGCTTGACTAGCGGGGGCTACAATGAGCAGTTCTTC
TRBV25-1	-	TRBJ1-1	-	CASTGGWNTEAFF	TGTGCCAGCACCGGGGGGTGGAACACTGAAGCTTTCTTT
TRBV5-1	few	TRBJ1-1	-	CASSSRSQGNTEAFF	TGCGCCAGCAGCTCGCGTTCACAGGGTAACACTGAAGCTTTCTTT
TRBV6-1	-	TRBJ2-7	-	CASSEAGRWSSYEQYF	TGTGCCAGCAGTGAAGCGGGGCGGTGGAGCTCCTACGAGCAGTACTTC
TRBV2	-	TRBJ2-3	TRBD1	CASTTDRGPDTQYF	TGTGCCAGCACAACGGACAGGGGGCCGGATACGCAGTATTTT
TRBV27	-	TRBJ1-1	-	CASAGSAEAFF	TGTGCCTCAGCCGGGAGCGCTGAAGCTTTCTTT
TRBV30	-	TRBJ1-6	-	CAWSVGTNGSPLHF	TGTGCCTGGAGTGTCGGGACTAACGGTTCACCCCTCCACTTT
TRBV5-1	-	TRBJ1-1	-	CASSPGDAFEAFF	TGCGCCAGCAGCCCAGGGGATGCCTTTGAAGCTTTCTTT
TRBV5-1	-	TRBJ1-1	-	CASSLDGTNLNTEAFF	TGCGCCAGCAGCTTGGATGGCACAAATTTGAACACTGAAGCTTTCTTT
TRBV7-2	-	TRBJ2-3	-	CASSLLGGTDTQYF	TGTGCCAGCAGCCTACTAGGAGGCACAGATACGCAGTATTTT
TRBV7-2	-	TRBJ1-2	-	CASSLHREIYGYTF	TGTGCCAGCAGCTTACACAGGGAGATCTATGGCTACACCTTC
TRBV19	-	TRBJ1-1	TRBD1	CASSRTGPQAFF	TGTGCCAGTAGTCGGACAGGCCCCCAAGCTTTCTTT
TRBV5-1	-	TRBJ1-2	-	CASSLAGTGYTF	TGCGCCAGCAGCTTGGCAGGAACTGGCTACACCTTC
TRBV2	-	TRBJ1-3	-	CANGSRTAGNTIYF	TGTGCCAACGGAAGCCGGACAGCTGGAAACACCATATATTTT
TRBV7-2	-	TRBJ1-2	-	CASSLVTWGSSNYGYTF	TGTGCCAGCAGCTTAGTGACTTGGGGCTCATCAAACTATGGCTACACCTTC
TRBV5-1	-	TRBJ1-1	TRBD1	CASRDRTGLSTEAFF	TGCGCCAGCAGAGATAGGACAGGGTTGAGCACTGAAGCTTTCTTT
TRBV6-1	-	TRBJ1-6	-	CASSEQGSNSPLHF	TGTGCCAGCAGTGAACAGGGCTCAAATTCACCCCTCCACTTT
TRBV21-1	-	TRBJ1-6	-	CASSRTGEGGSPLHF	TGTGCCAGCAGCAGGACAGGTGAAGGGGGTTCACCCCTCCACTTT
TRBV25-1	-	TRBJ1-5	-	CASSEYSVHQPQHF	TGTGCCAGCAGTGAATATAGCGTCCATCAGCCCCAGCATTTT
TRBV5-1	-	TRBJ2-3	-	CASTPRGTDTQYF	TGCGCCAGCACACCTCGGGGCACAGATACGCAGTATTTT
TRBV10-3	once	TRBJ1-4	-	CAISDVGGMNEKLFF	TGTGCCATCAGCGACGTAGGGGGTATGAATGAAAAACTGTTTTTT
TRBV3-1/TRBV3-2	-	TRBJ1-5	-	CASSQRQNTEQPQHF	TGTGCCAGCAGCCAAAGGCAGAACACAGAGCAGCCCCAGCATTTT
TRBV7-2	once	TRBJ1-4	-	CASSLPGSREKLFF	TGTGCCAGCAGCTTGCCGGGGTCGAGGGAAAAACTGTTTTTT
TRBV28	-	TRBJ2-4	-	CASSPPLQGGNIQYF	TGTGCCAGCAGTCCCCCATTACAAGGGGGAAACATTCAGTACTTC
TRBV3-1/TRBV3-2	-	TRBJ2-7	TRBD2	CASSHSGGGDEQYF	TGTGCCAGCAGCCATAGCGGGGGCGGGGACGAGCAGTACTTC